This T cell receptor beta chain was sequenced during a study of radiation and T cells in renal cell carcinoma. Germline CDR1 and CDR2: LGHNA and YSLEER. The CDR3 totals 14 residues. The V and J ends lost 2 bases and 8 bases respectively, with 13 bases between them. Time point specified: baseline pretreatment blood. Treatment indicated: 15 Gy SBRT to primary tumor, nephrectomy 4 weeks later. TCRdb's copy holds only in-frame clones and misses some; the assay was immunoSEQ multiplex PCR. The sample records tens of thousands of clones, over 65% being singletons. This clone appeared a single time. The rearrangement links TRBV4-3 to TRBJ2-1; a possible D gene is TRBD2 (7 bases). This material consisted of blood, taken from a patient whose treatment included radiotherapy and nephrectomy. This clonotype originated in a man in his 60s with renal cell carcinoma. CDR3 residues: CASSQRGALDEQFF. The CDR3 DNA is TGCGCCAGCAGCCAACGGGGGGCCCTCGATGAGCAGTTCTTC.